The 9 T cell receptor beta chains in this list originate from one sample, sequenced in a study of glioma-infiltrating T cells after dendritic cell vaccination. Produced via immunoSEQ multiplex PCR; TCRdb's table is partial and in-frame only. The data contain about 92,000 clones, 85% to 90% of them singletons. Source: blood, taken before dendritic cell vaccination. The receptors were sampled from a human donor with glioblastoma.

The J gene is TRBJ2-5, the V gene TRBV27; TRBD2 matches at 8 bases. The CDR3 is made up of 14 amino acids. Trimming removed 2 bases from V and 3 bases from J; junction bases left unmatched: 2. Germline V gene lookup returns CDR1 MNHEY and CDR2 SMNVEV (reference sequence). The CDR3 nucleotides read TGTGCCAGCAGTTTAGTCGGGGGGGAAGAGACCCAGTACTTC. Protein product: CASSLVGGEETQYF.

This chain uses TRBV7-2 with TRBJ2-3; D is unresolved. Germline V gene lookup returns CDR1 SGHTA and CDR2 FQGNSA. V lost 5 bases, J lost 2 bases, and 8 bases lay in between. The CDR3 extends over 13 amino acids. CDR3 loop: CASSPRATDTQYF. CDR3 nucleotides: TGTGCCAGCAGCCCACGAGCCACAGATACGCAGTATTTT.

The rearrangement uses TRBV19 and TRBJ1-1; TRBD1 matches 7 bases. The germline gives CDR1 LNHDA, CDR2 SQIVND (reference sequence). V lost 4 bases and J lost 4; bases outside the gene matches: 3. The CDR3 is 13 residues long. The CDR3 bases are TGTGCCAGTAGTAGACAGGGTTTCACTGAAGCTTTCTTT. Protein product: CASSRQGFTEAFF.

The chain recombines TRBV7-3 with TRBJ2-1; the match to TRBD2 covers 9 bases. The J segment lost 3 bases and the V segment lost 5 bases, leaving 5 bases of the junction unmatched. The germline CDR1 and CDR2 sequences are SGHTA and FQGTGA. The CDR3 spans 15 residues. The CDR3 sequence: CASSRTSGYYNEQFF. CDR3 coding DNA: TGTGCCAGCAGCCGAACTAGCGGGTACTACAATGAGCAGTTCTTC.

The gene calls are TRBV4-2 and TRBJ1-5; perhaps TRBD1 as D (5 bases). This CDR3 is built from 17 residues. V was trimmed by 1 base and J by 3 bases, leaving 16 bases between them. Germline values: CDR1 LGHNA, CDR2 YNFKEQ. Here the CDR3 reads CASSQVYAGKNNQPQHF. CDR3 nucleotides: TGTGCCAGCAGCCAAGTCTATGCAGGGAAGAACAATCAGCCCCAGCATTTT.

The chain uses TRBV27 and TRBJ1-3; D ambiguous. The CDR3 is 15 residues long. Germline CDR1 reads MNHEY; CDR2 reads SMNVEV (reference sequence). Trimming took off 0 bases at V and 1 base at J, with 7 bases between the two ends. This chain's CDR3 is CASSLSATSGNTIYF. DNA of the CDR3: TGTGCCAGCAGTTTATCGGCGACATCTGGAAACACCATATATTTT.

CDR3 nucleotides: TGTGCCAGCAGCTTCCCGGGACAGGATAATAATTCACCCCTCCACTTT. Translation: CASSFPGQDNNSPLHF. The chain carries TRBV7-9 and TRBJ1-6; 8 bases fit TRBD1. Germline CDR1 reads SEHNR; CDR2 reads FQNEAQ (reference sequence). The CDR3 consists of 16 residues. J lost 5 bases, V lost 3 bases, and 6 bases had no gene match.

The DNA for the CDR3 is TGTGCCAGCAGCTCCAGGGTTTCTGGGGCCAACGTCCTGACTTTC. Protein product: CASSSRVSGANVLTF. The chain joins TRBV5-6 to TRBJ2-6; weak D call: TRBD1 (5 bases). Germline V gives CDR1 SGHDT, CDR2 YYEEEE. V shed 3 bases and J shed 1 base, with 8 bases lying between them. The CDR3 has 15 amino acids.

This rearrangement joins TRBV2 to TRBJ2-3; TRBD2 matches 13 bases. The junction had 8 bases not matched to a gene; V was cut back by 10 bases and J by 1 base. The germline gives CDR1 SNHLY, CDR2 FYNNEI. CDR3 length equals 16 residues. In DNA, the CDR3 is TGTGCCATGACTAGCGGGGGGTTCCTTGGCACAGATACGCAGTATTTT. Translating it yields CAMTSGGFLGTDTQYF.